This is a list of T cell receptor beta chains from one sample in a study of blood T cell repertoires in COVID-19. Repertoires were generated with immunoSEQ multiplex PCR, while TCRdb's copy carries only in-frame clones and drops some. The table records approximately 220,000 clones, around nine tenths of them present only once. The sequenced material came from peripheral blood. The source of these receptors is a man in his sixties who had recovered from COVID-19. CDR3s include the opening cysteine and the closing phenylalanine or tryptophan. Only part of the rows carry a size: once, few, many, or a class if the clone is expanded.

clone_size: -; v_call: TRBV2; cdr3_aa: CASSDLAANTGELFF
clone_size: -; v_call: TRBV3-1/TRBV3-2; cdr3_aa: CASSPQLPGLGGYTF
clone_size: -; v_call: TRBV4-3; cdr3_aa: CASSWSGDRRGYTF
clone_size: -; v_call: TRBV12-3/TRBV12-4; cdr3_aa: CASRGTGRDTQYF
clone_size: -; v_call: TRBV5-1; cdr3_aa: CASSSGLGRLRETQYF
clone_size: once; v_call: TRBV7-2; cdr3_aa: CASSLTFSTDTQYF
clone_size: few; v_call: TRBV7-9; cdr3_aa: CASSQGSSGNTIYF
clone_size: -; v_call: TRBV13; cdr3_aa: CASSLGGQRNTEAFF
clone_size: -; v_call: TRBV27; cdr3_aa: CASRERGGYNEQFF
clone_size: once; v_call: TRBV10-3; cdr3_aa: CAISGGRTNEQFF
clone_size: -; v_call: TRBV2; cdr3_aa: CASSSQTYSNQPQHF
clone_size: -; v_call: TRBV30; cdr3_aa: CAWSPLGRGSQHF
clone_size: -; v_call: TRBV9; cdr3_aa: CASSPRSTRGGYGYTF
clone_size: -; v_call: TRBV7-2; cdr3_aa: CASSLAPGGSDTQYF
clone_size: few; v_call: TRBV6-4; cdr3_aa: CASSEYPVTLSNQPQHF
clone_size: once; v_call: TRBV7-8; cdr3_aa: CASSFLGQGSRQPQHF
clone_size: -; v_call: TRBV7-9; cdr3_aa: CASSFETGTAIGTQYF
clone_size: -; v_call: TRBV11-2; cdr3_aa: CASSFGRAPARNTEAFF
clone_size: -; v_call: TRBV5-5; cdr3_aa: CASSFGLLQGDDYGYTF
clone_size: once; v_call: TRBV5-4; cdr3_aa: CASSLQGMVHTIYF
clone_size: -; v_call: TRBV10-1; cdr3_aa: CASRDPSGDTEAFF
clone_size: -; v_call: TRBV7-9; cdr3_aa: CASSFGQGAYTIYF
clone_size: -; v_call: TRBV19; cdr3_aa: CASSIGSREDGELFF
clone_size: once; v_call: TRBV2; cdr3_aa: CASRGTSGSVSEQYF
clone_size: -; v_call: TRBV6-4; cdr3_aa: CASSTQQGSADTQYF
clone_size: -; v_call: TRBV4-1; cdr3_aa: CASSQEGQGGYEQYF
clone_size: -; v_call: TRBV30; cdr3_aa: CAWSPGTGGTETQYF
clone_size: -; v_call: TRBV3-1/TRBV3-2; cdr3_aa: CASSQAREQFF
clone_size: -; v_call: TRBV12-3/TRBV12-4; cdr3_aa: CASSLRAVETQYF